The clone carrying this TCR beta chain was seen at least ten times. Antigen specificity is unknown. Looked up from germline, CDR1 is MNHEY and CDR2 is SMNVEV (reference sequence). The CDR3 is made up of 15 amino acids. Trimming cost V 3 bases and J 4 bases; bases outside gene matches: 5. The sample belongs to a study of regulatory T cells in long-lasting Graves disease. Time point denoted: newly diagnosed GD, antithyroid drugs for less than 3 months. The TCR library was prepared using RNA isolated from PBMCs. A peripheral blood sample, roughly 8.5 milliliters in volume, was drawn into EDTA tubes. Study findings and constraints: TRBV28 was favored in persistent disease, as were TRBJ1-2 and TRBJ2-5. Persistent Graves' patients showed less TCR diversity than newly diagnosed patients showed.

Through Arm-PCR of CDR3 regions and iRepertoire HTBI primers, TCR beta libraries were built. MiXCR was run by TCRdb on the multiplex PCR reads, yielding one entry per CDR3 protein. The sample records about 500,000 distinct CDR3 sequences, about 16% being singletons. The data were also submitted as part of a second study, on T cells in Graves' hyperthyroidism and ophthalmopathy. Per that paper: Each diagnosis drew on symptoms, thyroxine, TRAb, thyroid ultrasound and orbital computed tomography findings.

The chain carries TRBV27 and TRBJ1-1, with TRBD1 identical over 10 bases. The sample was peripheral blood mononuclear cells (PBMCs), taken at new diagnosis, from a patient treated with antithyroid drugs. This receptor was taken from a middle-aged man with Graves disease. CDR3 amino acids: CASSFEGTGATEAFF. The CDR3 nucleotides are TGTGCCAGCAGTTTTGAGGGGACAGGGGCCACTGAAGCTTTCTTT.